The following is a TCR beta chain sequence with its context. This specimen comes from a study of identical twins. Each CDR3 protein gets one entry after TCRdb re-called the 5' RACE reads with MiXCR. This sample has 650,000 to 750,000 distinct CDR3 sequences, with 20% to 25% found just once. Trimming took 6 bases from V and 5 from J, leaving 14 bases between them. CDR1 and CDR2 from the germline V gene are MNHNS and SASEGT. CDR3 length equals 15 residues. These data are also associated with another study on T cells expressing NK-cell markers.

The rearrangement links TRBV6-1 to TRBJ1-6; tentative D call: TRBD1 (5 bases). Sequencing used PBMCs. This clonotype was obtained from a woman aged 18-29 years in good health. The CDR3 nucleotides read TGTGCCAGCAGGGAATTACCAGGGAATAATTCACCCCTCCACTTT. Protein: CASRELPGNNSPLHF.